A selection of T cell receptor beta chains follows, all from one sample in a study of blood T cell repertoires in COVID-19. Method: immunoSEQ multiplex PCR; TCRdb's copy keeps in-frame clones and lacks some. The data hold over 130,000 clones, with roughly four fifths observed a single time. Material: peripheral blood. The receptors stem from a woman aged 60-70 years with acute or convalescent COVID-19. The CDR3 runs from the conserved cysteine through the conserved F or W. A D gene is named only where the DNA matches it firmly. Not every row has a clone size; where given, it reads once, few, many or a size class.

j_call v_call d_call clone_size cdr3_nt cdr3_aa
TRBJ2-1 TRBV3-1/TRBV3-2 TRBD2 - TGTGCCAGCAGCCGTAAAAAACCCGACGGACTAGCGGAGGGGAGCTCCTACAATGAGCAGTTCTTC CASSRKKPDGLAEGSSYNEQFF
TRBJ1-6 TRBV28 - - TGTGCCACCCACGGGGGGCTGGATTCACCCCTCCACTTT CATHGGLDSPLHF
TRBJ1-2 TRBV5-8 - once TGTGCCAGCAGCCGCCTGAGAGGCTACACCTTC CASSRLRGYTF
TRBJ1-1 TRBV28 TRBD1 - TGTGCCAGCAGTTATGGGGACAGGGCGAACACTGAAGCTTTCTTT CASSYGDRANTEAFF
TRBJ2-7 TRBV7-2 - - TGTGCCAGCAGCGTCGTTACTAGTAAGGTCTACGAGCAGTACTTC CASSVVTSKVYEQYF
TRBJ2-7 TRBV28 - - TGTGCCAGCAGTTTATTCGGGGAAGTCGAGCAGTACTTC CASSLFGEVEQYF
TRBJ2-1 TRBV27 TRBD2 many TGTGCCAGCAGTGTGACTAGCGGGGCCTACAATGAGCAGTTCTTC CASSVTSGAYNEQFF
TRBJ1-3 TRBV28 - once TGTGCCAGCAGTTTGCCCAGCTCTGGAAACACCATATATTTT CASSLPSSGNTIYF
TRBJ1-5 TRBV28 - - TGTGCCAGCAGTTCCTTCGTCCCCGGGAGCAATCAGCCCCAGCATTTT CASSSFVPGSNQPQHF
TRBJ2-5 TRBV27 - - TGTGCCAGCAGTTTCGCGGGGGCTGAGACCCAGTACTTC CASSFAGAETQYF
TRBJ1-3 TRBV19 TRBD1 - TGTGCCAGTCAATCGGACAGGCTCGGAAACACCATATATTTT CASQSDRLGNTIYF
TRBJ1-2 TRBV5-1 - - TGCGCCAGCAGCTTGGTTCCCAGTTCCTATGGCTACACCTTC CASSLVPSSYGYTF
TRBJ2-7 TRBV7-2 - - TGTGCCAGCAGCAAACCGGGCTACGAGCAGTACTTC CASSKPGYEQYF
TRBJ1-3 TRBV28 TRBD1 - TGTGCCAGCAGTGCCGCCGGGACAGGTGGAAACACCATATATTTT CASSAAGTGGNTIYF
TRBJ2-3 TRBV9 - - TGTGCCAGCAGCCCCCAGGCGGGATCGGATACGCAGTATTTT CASSPQAGSDTQYF
TRBJ1-1 TRBV30 TRBD1 - TGTGCCTGGAGGGGGACAGGGACGAACACTGAAGCTTTCTTT CAWRGTGTNTEAFF
TRBJ1-1 TRBV6-4 TRBD1 - TGTGCCAGAGACAGGGGGATCACTGAAGCTTTCTTT CARDRGITEAFF
TRBJ1-2 TRBV30 TRBD1 - TGTGCCTGGAGTGTACAGGGGATATATGGCTACACCTTC CAWSVQGIYGYTF
TRBJ1-1 TRBV6-6 - once TGTGCCAGCAGCCCGCGGGGGAGGGCTTTCTTT CASSPRGRAFF
TRBJ1-5 TRBV27 TRBD1 - TGTGCCAGCAGGCCGGGACAGAGCAATCAGCCCCAGCATTTT CASRPGQSNQPQHF
TRBJ1-1 TRBV5-4 TRBD1 - TGTGCCAGCAGCCGACAGGGGGCGAACACTGAAGCTTTCTTT CASSRQGANTEAFF
TRBJ2-7 TRBV4-3 - few TGCGCCAGCAGCCAGGGACTGAGCTCCTACGAGCAGTACTTC CASSQGLSSYEQYF
TRBJ2-7 TRBV24-1 TRBD1 - TGTGCCACCAGTGACCCCCGGGACAGGGTCCACGAGCAGTACTTC CATSDPRDRVHEQYF
TRBJ1-3 TRBV30 TRBD1 - TGTGCCTGGACCCTAGGGGGCAGCTCTGGAAACACCATATATTTT CAWTLGGSSGNTIYF
TRBJ2-2 TRBV5-1 - - TGCGCCAGCAGCTTGGCTGGGAGCCACACCGGGGAGCTGTTTTTT CASSLAGSHTGELFF
TRBJ1-2 TRBV19 - - TGTGCCAGTAGTCCTGAGACAGCCCGCTATGGCTACACCTTC CASSPETARYGYTF
TRBJ2-7 TRBV14 - - TGTGCCAGCAGTTTGCAACTCGCCTCCTACGAGCAGTACTTC CASSLQLASYEQYF
TRBJ2-1 TRBV7-9 - - TGTGCCAGCAGACAAAGACCGGGACTTACCTACAATGAGCAGTTCTTC CASRQRPGLTYNEQFF
TRBJ2-2 TRBV28 TRBD2 - TGTGCCAGCAGTCGATCCCTAGCGGGAAATACCGGGGAGCTGTTTTTT CASSRSLAGNTGELFF
TRBJ2-7 TRBV5-1 - - TGCGCCAGCGGGGCAGGGGGGTCCTACGAGCAGTACTTC CASGAGGSYEQYF